The sequence of this T cell receptor beta chain was determined in a study of blood T cell repertoires in COVID-19. Turning to the study itself: Samples of COVID-19 (acute and convalescent) were obtained from the United States, Italy and Spain.

Trimming took off 0 bases at V and 1 base at J, with 7 bases between the two ends. Germline loops: CDR1 KGHSH, CDR2 LQKENI. The CDR3 runs to 15 residues. The protocol was immunoSEQ multiplex PCR, while the TCRdb copy is restricted to in-frame clones and leaves out a portion. The table lists about 83,000 clones, 88% of them singletons. Sequencing input: peripheral blood. The V gene is TRBV18, the J gene TRBJ2-4; TRBD2 might be the D (5 bases). This TCR was sampled from a human donor in a cohort sampled during active COVID-19. CDR3 DNA sequence: TGTGCCAGCTCACCACCGTCGGGGGCCAAAAACATTCAGTACTTC. Its translation: CASSPPSGAKNIQYF.